The clone carrying this TCR beta chain was seen more than once but under ten times. The V end was cut by 0 bases, the J end by 4 bases, with 16 bases between. In germline, CDR1 is LGHNA, CDR2 YNFKEQ. The CDR3 is 16 amino acids. The authors' processing: By means of reference gene primer amplification, nucleated cell counts were estimated. Sequenced by immunoSEQ multiplex PCR; TCRdb stores in-frame clones only, minus some. The DNA was the basis for D and trimming; V, J and clone size are from that table. The sample comprises about 330,000 clones, approximately 87% of which are singletons, and under 4.5% rests with the top ten. This sample is part of a study of blood T cell repertoires in COVID-19. Across the whole study: Samples representing acute and convalescent COVID-19 were sourced from the United States, Italy and Spain. PBMCs, B-cell-depleted T cells, or T cells provided the cDNA or gDNA that made up the material.

The clonotype was recovered from a woman aged 45 to 65 with active or convalescent COVID-19. This chain joins TRBV4-2 and TRBJ2-7, with D perhaps TRBD1 (7 bases). Sequencing was done on a sample of peripheral blood. The DNA of the CDR3 is TGTGCCAGCAGCCAAGAGTTCCTCAGGGGGAGGTACGAGCAGTACTTC. Its translation is CASSQEFLRGRYEQYF.